Each of the 22 T cell receptor beta chains below was sequenced from the same sample in a study of T cell responses to AZD1222 COVID-19 vaccine. The table came from immunoSEQ multiplex PCR; TCRdb's copy has only in-frame clones and leaves some out. The sample shows over 120,000 clones, roughly nine tenths of them seen only once. Sequenced here: peripheral blood, sampled 28 days after the second AZD1222 dose. Receptors were obtained from an adult who received the AZD1222 COVID-19 vaccine.

V gene TRBV28 combines with J gene TRBJ2-5, with 10 bases that match TRBD2. Germline assignment: CDR1 MDHEN and CDR2 SYDVKM. The ends lost 5 bases at V and 1 base at J; junction bases unmatched: 10. CDR3 length: 17 residues. DNA for the CDR3: TGTGCCAGCAGTCCCGCGGGGGCTAGCGGGAGCCAAGAGACCCAGTACTTC. The encoded protein is CASSPAGASGSQETQYF.

As regards this clone: Other DNA variants within this sample encode the same CDR3. V gene TRBV12-3 or TRBV12-4 combines with J gene TRBJ2-7; D not resolved. The CDR3 is made up of 11 amino acids. Trimming stripped 4 bases from V and 4 bases from J, with 5 bases between. This CDR3 is CASSSGYEQYF. The CDR3 DNA is TGTGCCAGCAGTTCCGGGTACGAGCAGTACTTC.

The chain carries TRBV30 and TRBJ1-1; 8 positions agree with TRBD1. CDR1 and CDR2 (germline): GTSNPN, SVGIG (reference sequence). The trim removed 5 bases at V and 0 bases at J, leaving 2 bases unmatched. The CDR3 totals 13 residues. The CDR3 protein is CAWDRGLNTEAFF. As DNA, the CDR3 is TGTGCCTGGGACAGGGGACTGAACACTGAAGCTTTCTTT.

In this sample, this clone turned up a few times. The V gene is TRBV9, the J gene TRBJ1-2; D gene ambiguous. Germline V lookup: CDR1 SGDLS, CDR2 YYNGEE. The V gene lost 0 bases and the J gene lost 4 bases, with 10 bases spanning the gap. The CDR3 covers 14 residues. The CDR3 DNA sequence: TGTGCCAGCAGCGTAGAACCGCAGTCCTATGGCTACACCTTC. Translation: CASSVEPQSYGYTF.

The rearrangement links TRBV12-5 to TRBJ2-6; 7 bases are a match to TRBD1. This CDR3 is 17 amino acids long. Trimming at V came to 3 bases and at J to 0 bases, leaving 5 bases not matched to a gene. CDR1 is LGHNT, CDR2 FRNRAP, per germline. The CDR3 DNA reads as TGTGCTAGTGGTTTTACAGGGGCCACCTCTGGGGCCAACGTCCTGACTTTC. Protein sequence: CASGFTGATSGANVLTF.

The chain joins TRBV7-7 to TRBJ1-1; D is possibly TRBD1 (5 bases). This CDR3 is built from 16 residues. V was shortened by 5 bases and J by 5 bases, with 21 bases between the two germline ends. Germline CDR1 SSHAT, CDR2 FNYEAQ (reference sequence). This CDR3 is CASSPLRAPGGTEAFF. The CDR3 DNA follows: TGTGCCAGCAGCCCACTCCGCGCTCCGGGGGGGACTGAAGCTTTCTTT.

This chain connects TRBV7-2 to TRBJ1-1; possible D gene TRBD1, 6 bases. Per the germline V gene, CDR1 is SGHTA and CDR2 is FQGNSA. Trimming removed 6 bases from V and 3 bases from J, with 11 bases in between. This CDR3 has 13 amino acids. CDR3 in DNA: TGTGCCAGCAGGAGGGGGGGGTACACTGAAGCTTTCTTT. It encodes CASRRGGYTEAFF.

CDR3 amino acids: CASSLFGYNEQFF. The CDR3 bases are TGTGCCAGCAGTTTATTCGGGTACAATGAGCAGTTCTTC. The chain employs TRBV12-3 or TRBV12-4 and TRBJ2-1; D uncertain. Trimming cost V 2 bases and J 4 bases, with 6 bases left between them. The CDR3 covers 13 residues.

The rearrangement joins TRBV29-1 to TRBJ2-2; 12 bases map to TRBD2. The CDR3 spans 18 residues. V dropped 0 bases and J dropped 0; count of bases not matched to a gene: 5. Germline CDR1 SQVTM, CDR2 ANQGSEA. The CDR3 here is CSVEDTSGRPANTGELFF. The CDR3 DNA reads as TGCAGCGTTGAAGATACTAGCGGGAGGCCAGCGAACACCGGGGAGCTGTTTTTT.

The gene calls are TRBV9 and TRBJ2-7; a possible D gene is TRBD1 (5 bases). The CDR3 is 13 amino acids. In germline, CDR1 is SGDLS, CDR2 YYNGEE. V lost 4 bases to trimming and J lost 7 bases, with 15 bases between them. The CDR3 DNA reads as TGTGCCAGCAGCCCAGGGATTCCTAGGGAGCAGTACTTC. Amino acid sequence: CASSPGIPREQYF.

The chain recombines TRBV6-5 with TRBJ1-1, with D hard to call. Between the trimmed V and J ends, which lost 7 bases and 0 bases, there was a span of 15 bases. The CDR3 is 15 amino acids. Germline assignment: CDR1 MNHEY and CDR2 SVGAGI. CDR3 loop: CASTRPGVMNTEAFF. In DNA form, the CDR3 reads TGTGCCAGCACACGGCCCGGGGTCATGAACACTGAAGCTTTCTTT.

The rearrangement joins TRBV4-3 to TRBJ2-3, with a tentative D call TRBD1 (6 bases). The germline V gene has CDR1 LGHNA and CDR2 YSLEER. The CDR3 length is 12 residues. With 2 bases removed from V and 6 bases from J, the gap between germline ends came to 6 bases. CDR3 protein: CASSQRGDTQYF. The CDR3 DNA sequence: TGCGCCAGCAGCCAAAGGGGGGATACGCAGTATTTT.

The chain links TRBV7-9 to TRBJ2-1, with TRBD2 identical over 10 bases. V lost 2 bases, J lost 7 bases, and 8 bases stayed unmatched. This CDR3 is 16 amino acids long. Germline lookup yields CDR1 SEHNR and CDR2 FQNEAQ (reference sequence). In DNA form, the CDR3 reads TGTGCCAGCAGCTTATTAAGCGGGAGGGCCTCGAATGAGCAGTTCTTC. It translates to CASSLLSGRASNEQFF.

This clone appeared a few times. The sample carries other DNA sequences with the same CDR3. This chain links TRBV28 with TRBJ2-2; 7 bases are shared with TRBD1. V was pared by 6 bases and J by 6 bases, with 4 bases of the junction left unmatched. This CDR3 comprises 13 residues. Germline V gene lookup returns CDR1 MDHEN and CDR2 SYDVKM. DNA for the CDR3: TGTGCCAGCAGAGGGGGCCTCGCCGGGGAGCTGTTTTTT. Translating it yields CASRGGLAGELFF.

The V call is TRBV30, the J call TRBJ1-5; no definite D call. Germline lookup yields CDR1 GTSNPN and CDR2 SVGIG (reference sequence). The CDR3 is 13 residues long. V was trimmed by 5 bases and J by 2 bases, leaving 10 bases between them. CDR3 nucleotides: TGTGCCTGGTCAATAAGGGGCAATCAGCCCCAGCATTTT. Translation: CAWSIRGNQPQHF.

The rearrangement links TRBV9 to TRBJ1-5; the D is unclear. CDR3 length equals 13 residues. V was shortened by 0 bases and J by 5 bases, with 6 bases between the two germline ends. In germline, CDR1 is SGDLS, CDR2 YYNGEE. The CDR3 region has the DNA TGTGCCAGCAGCGTAGCCTTTGATCAGCCCCAGCATTTT. Translation: CASSVAFDQPQHF.

This clone has only a few counts. Other DNA sequences in this sample translate to the same CDR3. The chain recombines TRBV19 with TRBJ1-5; D might be TRBD1 (5 bases). The CDR3 loop spans 13 amino acids. V gave up 8 bases and J gave up 4 bases, with 12 bases separating them. CDR1 is LNHDA, CDR2 SQIVND, per germline (reference sequence). CDR3 sequence (DNA): TGTGCCAGTTCAACCCAGGGAAATCAGCCCCAGCATTTT. This gives the protein CASSTQGNQPQHF.

The gene calls are TRBV19 and TRBJ1-1; the D is unclear. V shed 0 bases and J shed 11 bases, with 13 bases lying between them. Germline V gene data show CDR1 as LNHDA and CDR2 as SQIVND (reference sequence). CDR3 length: 13 amino acids. The CDR3: CASSIDLLGDAFF. As DNA, the CDR3 is TGTGCCAGTAGTATAGATCTATTGGGAGACGCTTTCTTT.

The chain has TRBV27 and TRBJ1-1, with D possibly matching TRBD1 (5 bases). V was clipped by 4 bases and J by 14 bases, with 14 bases between them. Germline loops: CDR1 MNHEY, CDR2 SMNVEV (reference sequence). The CDR3 covers 11 residues. In DNA, the CDR3 is TGTGCCAGCAGTTCGGCAGGGCAAACATTCTTT. Protein sequence: CASSSAGQTFF.

The rearrangement uses TRBV4-2 and TRBJ1-1; 8 bases fit TRBD1. CDR3 length: 16 residues. J was trimmed by 3 bases and V by 1 base; bases with no gene match: 7. Germline lookup yields CDR1 LGHNA and CDR2 YNFKEQ. The chain's CDR3 is CASSQVLTGADTEAFF. The CDR3 nucleotides are TGTGCCAGCAGCCAAGTCCTGACAGGGGCCGACACTGAAGCTTTCTTT.

The V gene is TRBV5-1, the J gene TRBJ2-5; 11 nucleotides line up with TRBD2. J lost 2 bases, V lost 4 bases, and 7 bases had no gene match. CDR3 length: 16 residues. CDR1 and CDR2 (germline): SGHRS, YFSETQ. The CDR3 DNA reads TGCGCCAGCAGCCCGGCGGGACTAGCGGCACAAGAGACCCAGTACTTC. Amino acids: CASSPAGLAAQETQYF. Full variable domain (remainder filled in from reference TRBV5-1 and TRBJ2-5): KAGVTQTPRYLIKTRGQQVTLSCSPISGHRSVSWYQQTPGQGLQFLFEYFSETQRNKGNFPGRFSGRQFSNSRSEMNVSTLELGDSALYLCASSPAGLAAQETQYFGPGTRLLVL.

J is TRBJ2-5 and V is TRBV7-6, with 8 nucleotides matching TRBD1. J lost 5 bases, V lost 5 bases, and 4 bases had no gene match. This CDR3 spans 13 amino acids. Per germline, CDR1 SGHVS and CDR2 FNYEAQ. CDR3 nucleotide sequence: TGTGCCAGCAGCCAGGGGGCGGGGGAGACCCAGTACTTC. Residues: CASSQGAGETQYF.